This TCR beta chain derives from a study of shared clonotypes between healthy human individuals. Produced via immunoSEQ multiplex PCR; TCRdb's table is partial and in-frame only. The sample shows about 120,000 clones, roughly 70% of them seen only once. In its sample, this clone was seen a few times. This TCR came from a woman in her 30s in good health. The sequenced sample consisted of memory CD8+ T cells sorted from blood. Subset given: CD45RO+ cells pooled with CCR7-negative TemRA cells.

The CDR3 loop is CASSPTYEQYF. DNA for the CDR3: TGTGCCAGCAGTCCAACCTACGAGCAGTACTTC. The V gene is TRBV2, the J gene TRBJ2-7; D gene unclear. Germline lookup yields CDR1 SNHLY and CDR2 FYNNEI. The V end was cut by 5 bases, the J end by 2 bases, with 4 bases between. The CDR3 spans 11 residues. The full variable domain, in which reference TRBV2 and TRBJ2-7 provide the parts outside the CDR3, is EPEVTQTPSHQVTQMGQEVILRCVPISNHLYFYWYRQILGQKVEFLVSFYNNEISEKSEIFDDQFSVERPDGSNFTLKIRSTKLEDSAMYFCASSPTYEQYFGPGTRLTVT.